This entry lists 30 T cell receptor beta chains sequenced from one sample in a study of breast tumors, draining lymph nodes, adjacent tissues. TCRdb re-analysed the multiplex PCR reads in MiXCR, keeping a single row per CDR3 protein. The repertoire holds about 110,000 distinct CDR3 sequences, with 30% as singletons. Samples came from axillary lymph nodes draining the breast cancer. The sample comprised axillary lymph node tissue. The receptors come from a female donor with breast cancer. Some clones in this sample may be carry-over from other donors' samples.

The chain joins TRBV20-1 to TRBJ2-2; 8 positions match TRBD2. The V gene's germline CDR1 is DFQATT and CDR2 SNEGSKA (reference sequence). V was pared by 2 bases and J by 5 bases, with 10 bases of the junction left unmatched. This CDR3 comprises 16 residues. The CDR3 reads CSARRPGTRETGELFF. CDR3 nucleotide sequence: TGCAGTGCTAGACGTCCCGGGACTAGGGAAACCGGGGAGCTGTTTTTT.

As regards this clonotype: A much larger clone lies one base from this, so it may be a read error. This chain uses TRBV5-4 with TRBJ2-7; maybe TRBD2 (6 bases). V was cut by 4 bases and J by 2 bases, with 10 bases left in between. This CDR3 region has 13 residues. Germline V lookup: CDR1 SGHNT, CDR2 YYREEE (reference sequence). The CDR3: CASSPGAAYEQYF. DNA of the CDR3: TGTGCCAGCAGCCCGGGAGCGGCCTACGAGCAGTACTTC.

Notes on this clonotype: Because the CDR3's place on the DNA is in doubt, the DNA is left out and the CDR3 is given as listed by TCRdb. The J gene is TRBJ2-7, the V gene TRBV7-9; the listed D gene, TRBD2, was not tested against the DNA. CDR1 and CDR2 (germline): SEHNR, FQNEAQ (reference sequence). The CDR3 adds up to 21 amino acids, both ends counted. CDR3 loop: CASSFYICSARAGGLAGEQYF.

This clonotype has just one count. This sequence joins TRBV7-2 and TRBJ1-2; 10 bases agree with TRBD1. The V gene's germline CDR1 is SGHTA and CDR2 FQGNSA. J gave up 2 bases and V 5 bases, and 2 bases lay outside the gene matches. This CDR3 has 14 amino acids. The CDR3 loop reads CASSTGQGNYGYTF. The CDR3 DNA reads as TGTGCCAGCAGCACGGGACAGGGGAACTATGGCTACACCTTC.

This clonotype has ten or more counts. The rearrangement uses TRBV20-1 and TRBJ2-7; D perhaps matches TRBD1 (5 bases). Germline V gives CDR1 DFQATT, CDR2 SNEGSKA (reference sequence). V dropped 3 bases and J dropped 3 bases, with 15 bases sitting between them. This CDR3 comprises 14 residues. In nucleotides, the CDR3 is TGCAGTGCTAGGCCCTTAGGGGATGGCTACGAGCAGTACTTC. It translates to CSARPLGDGYEQYF.

This clonotype was recorded many times. The rearrangement joins TRBV20-1 to TRBJ1-3, with D possibly matching TRBD1 (5 bases). From germline, CDR1 is DFQATT and CDR2 SNEGSKA (reference sequence). The CDR3 loop spans 15 amino acids. V lost 3 bases to trimming and J lost 3 bases, with 15 bases between them. CDR3 sequence: CSASQGQPGGNTIYF. CDR3 DNA: TGCAGTGCTAGTCAAGGACAACCCGGTGGAAACACCATATATTTT.

The chain couples TRBV5-4 to TRBJ2-5, with TRBD2 matching 12 bases. V was clipped by 6 bases and J by 3 bases; unmatched bases: 9. There are 16 residues in the CDR3. Germline assignment: CDR1 SGHNT and CDR2 YYREEE (reference sequence). CDR3: CASTLGGLAGKETQYF. The CDR3 DNA is TGTGCCAGCACCCTGGGTGGACTAGCGGGAAAAGAGACCCAGTACTTC.

This clonotype was recorded many times. V usage is TRBV7-9 and J usage is TRBJ2-7; 7 bases align to TRBD1. Germline values: CDR1 SEHNR, CDR2 FQNEAQ (reference sequence). J gave up 0 bases and V 4 bases, and 9 bases lay outside the gene matches. The CDR3 extends over 16 amino acids. As DNA, the CDR3 is TGTGCCAGCAGCTACCAGAGGGACAGCAGCTCCTACGAGCAGTACTTC. It encodes CASSYQRDSSSYEQYF.

At least ten counts were recorded for this clonotype. One base away lies a much larger clone, so this may be a sequencing read error. This chain links TRBV9 with TRBJ2-5; 8 nucleotides match TRBD2. Germline values: CDR1 SGDLS, CDR2 YYNGEE. CDR3 length equals 15 residues. The CDR3 DNA is TGTGCCAGCAGCGTAGGGGGTAGCGGGATGGAGACCCCGTACTTC. Translated: CASSVGGSGMETPYF.

Ten or more counts support this clonotype. This could be a read error, since a much larger clone is one nucleotide away. The conserved phenylalanine or tryptophan is not found at the CDR3 terminus, so this likely reflects a read error. J is TRBJ2-5 and V is TRBV9; the D gene is possibly TRBD2 (5 bases). Germline loops: CDR1 SGDLS, CDR2 YYNGEE. This CDR3 region has 13 residues. V lost 0 bases and J 4 bases, leaving 7 bases between the germline ends. As DNA, the CDR3 is TGTGCCAGCAGCGTAGGGGCGGGAGAGACCCAGTACTCC. This codes for CASSVGAGETQYS.

Remarks on this clonotype: Since no conserved phenylalanine or tryptophan closes the CDR3, a read error is the likely cause. The genes are TRBV2 and TRBJ2-1, with a possible D match to TRBD2 (5 bases). Germline V gene sequence: CDR1 SNHLY, CDR2 FYNNEI. The CDR3 is 11 amino acids. CDR3 loop: CAGSARGEQFC. The CDR3 DNA reads TGTGCCGGCAGTGCACGGGGTGAGCAGTTCTGC.

The chain is built from TRBV6-1 and TRBJ1-6; 9 nucleotides agree with TRBD1. The length of the CDR3 is 14 residues. Germline V CDR1 and CDR2: MNHNS, SASEGT. The J segment lost 14 bases and the V segment lost 6 bases, leaving 11 bases of the junction unmatched. The CDR3 bases are TGTGCCAGCAGACCCGTGTGGACAGGGGAAGCCCTCCACTTT. Encoded protein: CASRPVWTGEALHF.

Many counts were recorded for this clonotype. J is TRBJ2-3 and V is TRBV15; D possibly corresponds to TRBD2 (6 bases). V dropped 8 bases and J dropped 1 base, with 13 bases sitting between them. There are 14 residues in the CDR3. Germline V gene sequence: CDR1 LNHNV, CDR2 YYDKDF (reference sequence). Here the CDR3 reads CATGGVAGTDTQYF. In DNA, the CDR3 is TGTGCCACCGGCGGGGTAGCGGGCACAGATACGCAGTATTTT.

Remarks on this clonotype: At one of its ends the junction is not consistent with the germline gene, which may arise from a read error. The V call is TRBV19, the J call TRBJ2-1; the D is unclear. CDR3 length: 12 amino acids. Per the germline V gene, CDR1 is LNHDA and CDR2 is SQIVND (reference sequence). The CDR3 protein is CAGRFENNEQFF. The CDR3 region has the DNA TGTGCCGGTAGATTTGAGAACAATGAGCAGTTCTTC.

At least ten counts were recorded for this clonotype. The chain combines TRBV5-1 with TRBJ2-7; the match to TRBD2 covers 7 bases. Germline CDR1 SGHRS, CDR2 YFSETQ. V was clipped by 3 bases and J by 5 bases; unmatched bases: 11. The CDR3 contains 15 residues. CDR3: CASSWQEGGNDEQYF. In nucleotides, the CDR3 is TGCGCCAGCAGCTGGCAAGAGGGAGGGAACGACGAGCAGTACTTC.

This clonotype was observed many times. The chain is built from TRBV7-2 and TRBJ2-2, with D possibly being TRBD2 (6 bases). CDR1 is SGHTA and CDR2 is FQGNSA in the germline V gene. The CDR3 length is 17 residues. Trimming removed 0 bases at V and 4 bases at J, with 15 bases between. The CDR3 loop reads CASSLARAGRFTGELFF. The CDR3 DNA reads TGTGCCAGCAGCTTAGCGAGGGCGGGGCGCTTCACCGGGGAGCTGTTTTTT. The complete variable domain, with remaining parts taken from reference TRBV7-2 and TRBJ2-2, reads GAGVSQSPSNKVTEKGKDVELRCDPISGHTALYWYRQSLGQGLEFLIYFQGNSAPDKSGLPSDRFSAERTGGSVSTLTIQRTQQEDSAVYLCASSLARAGRFTGELFFGEGSRLTVL.

In regard to this clonotype: The CDR3 does not close with the conserved phenylalanine or tryptophan, likely indicating a read error. The limits of the CDR3 on the DNA are not certain, so only TCRdb's listed CDR3 is given. The genes are TRBV5-1 and TRBJ2-7. The CDR3 adds up to 12 amino acids, both ends counted. Germline loops: CDR1 SGHRS, CDR2 YFSETQ. The CDR3 is CASSLGAYEHYY.

This clonotype was seen at least ten times. This chain connects TRBV6-5 to TRBJ2-7, with 8 bases fitting TRBD2. J was trimmed by 6 bases and V by 5 bases; bases with no gene match: 12. The CDR3 is 15 amino acids. The germline V gene has CDR1 MNHEY and CDR2 SVGAGI. CDR3 sequence (DNA): TGTGCCAGCAGTCTTCCGGGACTAGAAACCGCCGAGCAGTACTTC. Amino acids: CASSLPGLETAEQYF.

Notes on this clonotype: A much larger clone differs by one base, so this may be a read error. The chain couples TRBV5-6 to TRBJ1-3, with D perhaps matching TRBD1 (5 bases). Between the trimmed V and J ends, which lost 6 bases and 0 bases, there was a span of 13 bases. There are 15 residues in the CDR3. The germline V gene has CDR1 SGHDT and CDR2 YYEEEE. The CDR3 reads CASIRDGSSGNTIYF. CDR3 DNA sequence: TGTGCCAGCATCCGGGACGGATCCTCTGGAAACACCATATATTTT. Supplemented by reference TRBV5-6 and TRBJ1-3, the full variable domain reads DAGVTQSPTHLIKTRGQQVTLRCSPKSGHDTVSWYQQALGQGPQFIFQYYEEEERQRGNFPDRFSGHQFPNYSSELNVNALLLGDSALYLCASIRDGSSGNTIYFGEGSWLTVV.

This clonotype has just one count. The rearrangement uses TRBV2 and TRBJ2-1; 8 positions match TRBD1. The J segment lost 0 bases and the V segment lost 6 bases, leaving 4 bases of the junction unmatched. Germline V gene data show CDR1 as SNHLY and CDR2 as FYNNEI. The CDR3 totals 15 residues. The CDR3 loop reads CASSRTGSSYNEQFF. CDR3 nucleotide sequence: TGTGCCAGCAGCCGGACAGGGAGCTCCTACAATGAGCAGTTCTTC.

In this sample, this clonotype turned up many times. This chain uses TRBV28 with TRBJ2-7; 7 nucleotides agree with TRBD1. CDR1 is MDHEN and CDR2 is SYDVKM in the germline V gene. CDR3 length equals 13 residues. Trimming cost V 8 bases and J 3 bases; bases outside gene matches: 7. The CDR3 bases are TGTGCCAGCGAACAGGGGCCTCTCTACGAGCAGTACTTC. It codes for CASEQGPLYEQYF.

The CDR3: CATSGGTSGSGTQYF. The CDR3 coding sequence is TGTGCCACCAGCGGCGGGACTAGCGGTTCGGGTACGCAGTATTTT. The chain combines TRBV15 with TRBJ2-3; 11 bases agree with TRBD2. The CDR3 has 15 residues. CDR1 LNHNV and CDR2 YYDKDF come from the germline V gene (reference sequence). V trimming: 5 bases; J trimming: 8 bases; junction bases outside the gene matches: 9.

This clonotype appeared a few times. A much larger clone sits a single nucleotide away, making a read error possible. J is TRBJ2-1 and V is TRBV20-1; D call uncertain. The CDR3 sequence is 12 residues long. CDR1 DFQATT and CDR2 SNEGSKA come from the germline V gene (reference sequence). The CDR3 here is CSARDLTLEPFF. The CDR3, as DNA: TGCAGTGCTAGAGACTTGACTCTTGAGCCGTTCTTC.

In this sample, this clonotype turned up many times. The chain has TRBV30 and TRBJ2-7; TRBD1 agrees at 10 bases. After removal of 3 bases from V and 5 bases from J, the junction contained 4 bases not matched to a gene. Germline V CDR1 and CDR2: GTSNPN, SVGIG (reference sequence). This CDR3 region has 13 residues. Written as DNA, the CDR3 is TGTGCCTGGAGAAGGACAGGGGGAAACGAGCAGTACTTC. It yields the protein CAWRRTGGNEQYF.

This clonotype was detected ten times or more. The rearrangement joins TRBV6-1 to TRBJ1-5; 8 bases align to TRBD1. V was pared by 7 bases and J by 5 bases, with 10 bases of the junction left unmatched. The length of the CDR3 is 15 residues. Germline assignment: CDR1 MNHNS and CDR2 SASEGT. This CDR3 reads CASTPLLTGDQPQHF. The CDR3 region has the DNA TGTGCCAGCACTCCGCTGTTGACAGGGGATCAGCCCCAGCATTTT.

The V and J genes are TRBV29-1 and TRBJ1-2; weak D call: TRBD1 (6 bases). CDR3 length: 14 amino acids. The V gene's germline CDR1 is SQVTM and CDR2 ANQGSEA. The V and J ends lost 6 bases and 5 bases respectively, with 19 bases between them. The DNA of the CDR3 is TGCAGCGTCCCGGGAGGGGGATTCGGGTATGGCTACACCTTC. The encoded protein is CSVPGGGFGYGYTF.

This clonotype occurred a few times. Given a much more abundant clone one base away, this may be a read error. The genes are TRBV11-3 and TRBJ2-5; no definite D call. The CDR3 has 15 residues. CDR1 and CDR2 from the germline V gene are SGHNT and YENEEA. V was shortened by 4 bases and J by 5 bases, with 17 bases between the two germline ends. This chain's CDR3 is CASSSSHRARETQYF. In DNA, the CDR3 is TGTGCCAGCAGCTCATCACACCGGGCCAGGGAGACCCAGTACTTC.

The genes are TRBV6-5 and TRBJ2-2, with 13 bases that match TRBD2. From germline, CDR1 is MNHEY and CDR2 SVGAGI. Trimming at V came to 5 bases and at J to 7 bases, leaving 4 bases not matched to a gene. This CDR3 has 15 amino acids. For the CDR3, the DNA is TGTGCCAGCAGTGGGACTAGCGGGATCGGCGGGGAGCTGTTTTTT. Protein: CASSGTSGIGGELFF.

As to this clonotype: The DNA is omitted, as the CDR3 cannot be located on it reliably, and the CDR3 follows TCRdb's listing. The chain employs TRBV11-2 and TRBJ1-2; TRBD1 is the table's D call and was not checked against the DNA. Germline V lookup: CDR1 SGHAT, CDR2 FQNNGV. The CDR3 extends over 16 residues, inclusive of both ends. CDR3 amino acids: CASSLVDSGVALGNTF.

The rearrangement joins TRBV15 to TRBJ2-7; 9 bases match TRBD1. This CDR3 is built from 14 residues. The germline CDR1 and CDR2 sequences are LNHNV and YYDKDF (reference sequence). V lost 3 bases, J lost 5 bases, and 5 bases stayed unmatched. The CDR3 spells CATSSGTGLNEQYF. CDR3 DNA sequence: TGTGCCACCAGCAGCGGGACAGGGTTAAACGAGCAGTACTTC. Full variable domain (missing parts from reference TRBV15 and TRBJ2-7): DAMVIQNPRYQVTQFGKPVTLSCSQTLNHNVMYWYQQKSSQAPKLLFHYYDKDFNNEADTPDNFQSRRPNTSFCFLDIRSPGLGDTAMYLCATSSGTGLNEQYFGPGTRLTVT.